Below, 32 T cell receptor beta chains from the same sample are listed, as sequenced in a study of cytomegalovirus exposure and HLA in healthy donors listed by TCRdb under 2017. Library prep was done by the immunoSEQ multiplex PCR assay. For the multiplex PCR, a mixture combining 60 forward primers for TCR Vbeta segments and 13 reverse primers for TCR Jbeta segments was used. This immuneACCESS table, as held by TCRdb, lists in-frame sequences with V and J called but not all clones. Of the missing ones, under half trace to an unresolved V gene in checked studies; the others have no known cause. Recorded for this sample are 100,000 to 150,000 clones; approximately 90% of them occurred a single time. The top ten constitute less than 5.5% of the sample. The specimen sequenced was PBMCs. Receptors originate from a woman in her thirties in good health and CMV-seronegative.

The genes are TRBV7-9 and TRBJ2-3; a possible D gene is TRBD2 (5 bases). V was shortened by 8 bases and J by 5 bases, with 20 bases between the two germline ends. Looked up from germline, CDR1 is SEHNR and CDR2 is FQNEAQ (reference sequence). CDR3 length equals 15 residues. Here the CDR3 reads CASVYSGLYRDTQYF. In DNA form, the CDR3 reads TGTGCCAGCGTATATTCCGGACTGTACCGAGATACGCAGTATTTT. Drawing the rest from reference TRBV7-9 and TRBJ2-3, the complete variable domain is DTGVSQNPRHKITKRGQNVTFRCDPISEHNRLYWYRQTLGQGPEFLTYFQNEAQLEKSRLLSDRFSAERPKGSFSTLEIQRTEQGDSAMYLCASVYSGLYRDTQYFGPGTRLTVL.

The chain links TRBV7-9 to TRBJ2-5; TRBD2 agrees at 12 bases. The length of the CDR3 is 17 residues. Germline loops: CDR1 SEHNR, CDR2 FQNEAQ (reference sequence). Germline trimming cut 5 bases from V and 5 bases from J; bases unmatched to any gene: 12. The CDR3 protein is CASSPRLRLAGGETQYF. Written as DNA, the CDR3 is TGTGCCAGCAGCCCCCGACTTAGGCTAGCGGGGGGGGAGACCCAGTACTTC.

This clone was seen a single time. The chain links TRBV7-8 to TRBJ2-2; D remains ambiguous. Trimming pared 0 bases from V and 6 bases from J, leaving 14 bases between. This CDR3 has 16 amino acids. Germline assignment: CDR1 SGHVS and CDR2 FQNEAQ. The CDR3 DNA follows: TGTGCCAGCAGCTTAGCGCTAGGCACCACTTCCGGGGAGCTGTTTTTT. It encodes CASSLALGTTSGELFF.

This clone was seen more than once but under ten times. The chain is built from TRBV4-3 and TRBJ2-7, with D possibly matching TRBD2 (6 bases). V was clipped by 4 bases and J by 1 base, with 14 bases between them. The length of the CDR3 is 15 residues. Germline V gene data show CDR1 as LGHNA and CDR2 as YSLEER. The CDR3 DNA reads as TGCGCCAGCAGCCCTGGTTGGGGGACTTCCTACGAGCAGTACTTC. As protein: CASSPGWGTSYEQYF.

The rearrangement links TRBV19 to TRBJ1-5; 8 positions agree with TRBD1. In germline, CDR1 is LNHDA, CDR2 SQIVND (reference sequence). CDR3 size: 15 residues. V lost 11 bases to trimming and J lost 2 bases; unmatched junction nucleotides: 11. The CDR3 region is CASSDRVYGNQPQHF. CDR3 sequence (DNA): TGTGCCTCTTCGGACAGGGTATATGGCAATCAGCCCCAGCATTTT.

This rearrangement joins TRBV19 to TRBJ2-5, with D tentatively TRBD1 (5 bases). The CDR3 is 14 residues long. CDR1 and CDR2 from the germline V gene are LNHDA and SQIVND (reference sequence). Trimming removed 3 bases from V and 5 bases from J, with 13 bases in between. CDR3 in amino acids: CASSIMSGMETQYF. CDR3 bases: TGTGCCAGTAGTATCATGTCAGGGATGGAGACCCAGTACTTC.

This chain connects TRBV30 to TRBJ1-2, with D tentatively TRBD1 (5 bases). The CDR3 runs to 14 residues. The V end was cut by 5 bases, the J end by 0 bases, with 13 bases between. CDR1 and CDR2 from the germline V gene are GTSNPN and SVGIG (reference sequence). The CDR3 is CAWRQNPSNYGYTF. In DNA form, the CDR3 reads TGTGCCTGGCGACAGAATCCATCTAACTATGGCTACACCTTC.

The chain is built from TRBV29-1 and TRBJ1-1, with 8 bases matching TRBD1. This CDR3 region has 12 residues. From germline, CDR1 is SQVTM and CDR2 ANQGSEA. In nucleotides, the CDR3 is TGCACCACCGGACAGGGAAACACTGAAGCTTTCTTT. Protein: CTTGQGNTEAFF.

This clone has only a few counts. The rearrangement links TRBV5-8 to TRBJ2-3; TRBD2 might be the D (5 bases). CDR1 SGHTS and CDR2 YDEGEE come from the germline V gene. CDR3 length: 19 residues. Trimming cost V 0 bases and J 2 bases, with 22 bases left between them. In DNA, the CDR3 is TGTGCCAGCAGCTTGGGTTTTGGTTCGGGAAATCGGGACACAGATACGCAGTATTTT. Its translation is CASSLGFGSGNRDTDTQYF.

The rearrangement links TRBV27 to TRBJ2-3; D might be TRBD2 (6 bases). The CDR3 has 14 amino acids. The germline CDR1 and CDR2 sequences are MNHEY and SMNVEV (reference sequence). Trimming stripped 5 bases from V and 2 bases from J, with 11 bases between. The CDR3 spells CASSRRGFTDTQYF. The CDR3 DNA is TGTGCCAGCAGTCGCCGGGGGTTCACAGATACGCAGTATTTT.

V gene TRBV5-1 combines with J gene TRBJ2-1; 11 bases are shared with TRBD2. The CDR3 runs to 17 residues. The germline V gene has CDR1 SGHRS and CDR2 YFSETQ. J gave up 0 bases and V 3 bases, and 5 bases lay outside the gene matches. Written as DNA, the CDR3 is TGCGCCAGCAGCTCCGGGACTAGCGGCCTCTCCTACAATGAGCAGTTCTTC. Amino acids: CASSSGTSGLSYNEQFF. Full variable domain (missing parts from reference TRBV5-1 and TRBJ2-1): KAGVTQTPRYLIKTRGQQVTLSCSPISGHRSVSWYQQTPGQGLQFLFEYFSETQRNKGNFPGRFSGRQFSNSRSEMNVSTLELGDSALYLCASSSGTSGLSYNEQFFGPGTRLTVL.

The chain is built from TRBV9 and TRBJ1-3, with 10 bases lining up with TRBD1. The CDR3 spans 18 residues. V lost 5 bases to trimming and J lost 0 bases; unmatched junction nucleotides: 11. Per germline, CDR1 SGDLS and CDR2 YYNGEE. The CDR3 here is CASSIGGTGANSGNTIYF. CDR3 sequence (DNA): TGTGCCAGCAGTATAGGGGGGACAGGGGCGAACTCTGGAAACACCATATATTTT.

This chain uses TRBV19 with TRBJ1-1; 9 nucleotides agree with TRBD1. This CDR3 has 17 residues. Trimming removed 5 bases from V and 0 bases from J; junction bases left unmatched: 10. From germline, CDR1 is LNHDA and CDR2 SQIVND (reference sequence). CDR3: CASSRITGGQLNTEAFF. For the CDR3, the DNA is TGTGCCAGTAGTCGGATAACAGGGGGCCAACTGAACACTGAAGCTTTCTTT.

The V gene is TRBV5-6, the J gene TRBJ1-3; TRBD1 matches at 7 bases. The junction had 8 bases not matched to a gene; V was cut back by 2 bases and J by 0 bases. The CDR3 consists of 17 residues. CDR1 and CDR2 from the germline V gene are SGHDT and YYEEEE. For the CDR3, the DNA is TGTGCCAGCAGCTTCGGGACAGCTATGTTCTCTGGAAACACCATATATTTT. This codes for CASSFGTAMFSGNTIYF.

As DNA, the CDR3 is TGCGCCAGCAGCCGAGAGCTGATCACACAGGGGGCGTCATACGAGCAGTACTTC. Translated, it gives CASSRELITQGASYEQYF. This chain links TRBV4-3 with TRBJ2-7; 9 positions agree with TRBD1. Losses at the gene ends were 4 bases for V and 4 bases for J; bases not matched to a gene: 17. The CDR3 covers 18 residues. The V gene's germline CDR1 is LGHNA and CDR2 YSLEER.

This clone has just one count. V usage is TRBV18 and J usage is TRBJ2-3; D gene unclear. V lost 5 bases, J lost 2 bases, and 8 bases lay in between. The germline V gene encodes CDR1 KGHSH and CDR2 LQKENI. The CDR3 has 13 residues. The CDR3 DNA reads as TGTGCCAGCTCATCTAGTTTCACAGATACGCAGTATTTT. It is translated as CASSSSFTDTQYF.

This sequence joins TRBV6-5 and TRBJ2-1, with a possible D match to TRBD2 (6 bases). With 3 bases removed from V and 5 bases from J, the gap between germline ends came to 14 bases. This CDR3 region has 15 residues. CDR1 is MNHEY, CDR2 SVGAGI, per germline. In nucleotides, the CDR3 is TGTGCCAGCAGTTATATGGCGGGAACCCACAATGAGCAGTTCTTC. Protein: CASSYMAGTHNEQFF.

V is TRBV4-3 and J is TRBJ1-4; D is possibly TRBD1 (5 bases). The V and J ends lost 0 bases and 6 bases respectively, with 14 bases between them. The CDR3 is made up of 16 amino acids. Germline assignment: CDR1 LGHNA and CDR2 YSLEER. CDR3 sequence reads: CASSQDLGGIDEKLFF. Here the CDR3 DNA reads TGCGCCAGCAGCCAAGATCTGGGGGGGATAGATGAAAAACTGTTTTTT.

J is TRBJ2-7 and V is TRBV28, with 12 bases identical to TRBD2. Germline lookup yields CDR1 MDHEN and CDR2 SYDVKM. The junction had 15 bases not matched to a gene; V was cut back by 6 bases and J by 0 bases. The CDR3 runs 19 residues. CDR3 sequence: CASSPGPTSGRGRSYEQYF. CDR3 DNA: TGTGCCAGCAGCCCGGGACCGACTAGCGGGAGAGGTCGCTCCTACGAGCAGTACTTC.

The CDR3 here is CASSYEADTQYF. The DNA of the CDR3 is TGCGCCAGCAGCTATGAGGCAGATACGCAGTATTTT. The chain links TRBV5-1 to TRBJ2-3; D not certain. Between the trimmed V and J ends, which lost 3 bases and 4 bases, there was a span of 6 bases. CDR1 is SGHRS and CDR2 is YFSETQ in the germline V gene. This CDR3 is built from 12 residues.

The chain recombines TRBV5-4 with TRBJ1-1; maybe TRBD1 (5 bases). Germline CDR1 and CDR2: SGHNT and YYREEE (reference sequence). The V and J ends lost 2 bases and 1 base respectively, with 12 bases between them. The CDR3 loop spans 15 amino acids. The CDR3 coding sequence is TGTGCCAGCAGCTTACAAGGGGTGGGGAACACTGAAGCTTTCTTT. Protein: CASSLQGVGNTEAFF.

J is TRBJ2-7 and V is TRBV9; 12 positions match TRBD2. Germline loops: CDR1 SGDLS, CDR2 YYNGEE. The CDR3 spans 15 residues. The V segment lost 4 bases and the J segment 6 bases; nucleotides outside the gene matches: 8. CDR3 in DNA: TGTGCCAGCAGCCCTCGACTAGCGGGAGACGGCGAGCAGTACTTC. Its translation: CASSPRLAGDGEQYF.

This rearrangement joins TRBV18 to TRBJ1-6; D remains unclear. Germline assignment: CDR1 KGHSH and CDR2 LQKENI. V was trimmed by 2 bases and J by 4 bases, leaving 9 bases between them. The CDR3 has 15 residues. CDR3 protein: CASSPGSTYNSPLHF. In DNA, the CDR3 is TGTGCCAGCTCACCAGGGTCGACTTATAATTCACCCCTCCACTTT.

The rearrangement uses TRBV30 and TRBJ2-6, with 8 nucleotides matching TRBD1. Germline CDR1 GTSNPN, CDR2 SVGIG (reference sequence). The trim removed 1 base at V and 1 base at J, leaving 9 bases unmatched. The CDR3 runs to 18 residues. The CDR3 protein is CAWSEDRVETSGANVLTF. DNA of the CDR3: TGTGCCTGGAGTGAGGACAGGGTTGAAACTTCTGGGGCCAACGTCCTGACTTTC.

CDR3 protein: CASSLYGTSGAGELFF. The CDR3 DNA is TGTGCCAGCAGCTTATATGGGACTAGCGGGGCTGGGGAGCTGTTTTTT. The chain links TRBV7-9 to TRBJ2-2; 13 bases are a match to TRBD2. The CDR3 spans 16 residues. Germline CDR1 reads SEHNR; CDR2 reads FQNEAQ (reference sequence). Losses at the gene ends were 2 bases for V and 8 bases for J; bases not matched to a gene: 5.

The J gene is TRBJ2-1, the V gene TRBV7-6; tentative D call: TRBD2 (7 bases). Germline V gene sequence: CDR1 SGHVS, CDR2 FNYEAQ. The CDR3 extends over 14 amino acids. With 0 bases removed from V and 8 bases from J, the gap between germline ends came to 11 bases. This CDR3 reads CASSLAGGGDEQFF. The CDR3 DNA follows: TGTGCCAGCAGCTTAGCGGGGGGGGGCGATGAGCAGTTCTTC.

The chain links TRBV18 to TRBJ1-1; D is perhaps TRBD1 (5 bases). The CDR3 spans 15 residues. Trimming left V 3 bases short and J 1 base short, with 12 bases between. CDR1 and CDR2 from the germline V gene are KGHSH and LQKENI. DNA of the CDR3: TGTGCCAGCTCACCGCAGGCCGACAGGAACACTGAAGCTTTCTTT. Translated, it gives CASSPQADRNTEAFF.

The V and J genes are TRBV28 and TRBJ1-5, with 8 nucleotides matching TRBD1. This CDR3 contains 14 residues. V dropped 6 bases and J dropped 5; count of bases not matched to a gene: 6. Germline V gene sequence: CDR1 MDHEN, CDR2 SYDVKM. The DNA of the CDR3 is TGTGCCAGCAGGGGGGACAGGTTGTATCAGCCCCAGCATTTT. It encodes CASRGDRLYQPQHF.

The chain is built from TRBV10-3 and TRBJ2-7, with D possibly TRBD1 on 5 matching bases. Germline loops: CDR1 ENHRY, CDR2 SYGVKD. The length of the CDR3 is 14 residues. Trimming took off 6 bases at V and 0 bases at J, with 12 bases between the two ends. The CDR3 loop is CAISTTTASYEQYF. The CDR3, as DNA: TGTGCCATCAGCACTACGACAGCCTCCTACGAGCAGTACTTC.

V and J are TRBV28 and TRBJ2-7, with 9 bases matching TRBD1. With 3 bases clipped from V and 0 bases from J, the junction kept 3 bases outside the gene matches. The CDR3 is 15 residues long. Germline loops: CDR1 MDHEN, CDR2 SYDVKM. CDR3 DNA: TGTGCCAGCAGTTTCACAGGGGGCTACTCCTACGAGCAGTACTTC. Translation: CASSFTGGYSYEQYF.

This clone was recorded a few times. This chain uses TRBV5-6 with TRBJ1-4, with a possible D match to TRBD1 (6 bases). The germline V gene encodes CDR1 SGHDT and CDR2 YYEEEE. Trimming shortened V by 4 bases and J by 2 bases, and 9 bases separated the two germline ends. The CDR3 length is 14 residues. The CDR3, as DNA: TGTGCCAGCAGCATAGGACAGACTAATGAAAAACTGTTTTTT. Its protein product is CASSIGQTNEKLFF.

The CDR3 loop reads CASSLAPGVNQPQHF. In nucleotides, the CDR3 is TGTGCCAGCAGCTTAGCCCCGGGGGTTAATCAGCCCCAGCATTTT. This chain joins TRBV7-2 and TRBJ1-5; tentatively, D is TRBD1 (5 bases). Germline CDR1 is SGHTA and CDR2 is FQGNSA. V gave up 0 bases and J gave up 4 bases, with 10 bases separating them. The CDR3 consists of 15 residues.